This record looks at one T cell receptor beta chain sequence and its context. Its antigen is as yet unknown. The V gene's germline CDR1 is MNHNS and CDR2 SASEGT. This CDR3 comprises 13 residues. Trimming took 2 bases from V and 2 from J, leaving 7 bases between them. TCRdb recomputed calls from the 5' RACE reads with MiXCR, one row per CDR3 protein. The table lists fewer than 250,000 distinct CDR3 sequences, roughly 30% of them singletons. The data stem from a study of T-cell memory formation after mild COVID-19. About the study: Clusters of TCRs were largely donor specific.

Points from the study as a whole: There was no confirmation that second-wave clones peaking on day 37 were SARS-CoV-2 specific. Prior to infection, memory already included some responding clones, suggesting cross-reactive memory joined. Contracting clones from day 15 to 85 showed balanced CD4/CD8; later expanders favored CD4+.

The chain links TRBV6-1 to TRBJ2-7; D gene ambiguous. The source material was PBMCs or a T cell subset sorted from them (not recorded which). This receptor was obtained from an adult woman who had mild COVID-19 (a few samples of this study predate the infection). Cell type and time point are not known. Here the CDR3 DNA reads TGTGCCAGCAGTGAATTGGGTACCTACGAGCAGTACTTC. Translation: CASSELGTYEQYF.